A selection of T cell receptor beta chains follows, all from one sample in a study of blood T cells in healthy people across ages. One entry per CDR3 protein results from TCRdb running MiXCR on the 5' RACE reads. The sample contains approximately 1,700,000 distinct CDR3 sequences, about two fifths of which appear only once. Sequencing was performed on blood. The receptors were gathered from a human donor in good health. Both conserved end residues are part of each CDR3. A D gene is named only where the DNA matches it firmly.

cdr3_aa,v_call,d_call
CASSQTENNEQFF,TRBV4-1,-
CASSSGTGLGNQPQHF,TRBV5-1,TRBD1
CASSSQGAHEVETQYF,TRBV5-1,TRBD1
CSARVFTGGDEQFF,TRBV20-1,TRBD1
CASSGRGGAQRETQYF,TRBV4-3,-
CSVEFGGGYTF,TRBV29-1,-
CASSSGGGRNQPQHF,TRBV7-2,-
CASSSLPLGGRGAGDTQYF,TRBV7-8,-
CSVDGTLSYNEQFF,TRBV29-1,-
CASSASRFF,TRBV6-1,-
CASRPGQSEEQYF,TRBV7-2,-
CASSLGDSSYNSPLHF,TRBV28,TRBD1
CASSFKVGAYGYTF,TRBV12-3/TRBV12-4,-
CAISESQGRRDTEAFF,TRBV10-3,-